These 28 T cell receptor beta chains originate from one sample sequenced in a study of human T cells and chemical hapten exposure. One entry per CDR3 protein, called by TCRdb with MiXCR from the RACE reads. The table includes around 380,000 distinct CDR3 sequences, approximately 5.8% detected once. Time point: pre-sensitization, week 0. The treatment here: therapeutic diphenylcyclopropenone sensitization with weekly scalp DPC. This material consisted of whole blood, taken in connection with sensitization to the hapten diphenylcyclopropenone (DPC). All receptors derive from a woman aged 18-29 years with alopecia areata. Some clones in this sample may be carry-over from other donors' samples.

Many counts were recorded for this clonotype. V and J are TRBV6-5 and TRBJ2-3; 9 bases line up with TRBD2. The CDR3 has 15 amino acids. CDR1 MNHEY and CDR2 SVGAGI come from the germline V gene. With 0 bases clipped from V and 6 bases from J, the junction kept 4 bases outside the gene matches. The CDR3 region has the DNA TGTGCCAGCAGTTACTCGGGCGGGGGGGCGGATACGCAGTATTTT. Its translation: CASSYSGGGADTQYF.

In this sample, this clonotype turned up a few times. The rearrangement uses TRBV29-1 and TRBJ1-1; 9 positions agree with TRBD1. Trimming at V came to 8 bases and at J to 4 bases, leaving 8 bases not matched to a gene. The CDR3 consists of 13 residues. Germline assignment: CDR1 SQVTM and CDR2 ANQGSEA. CDR3 bases: TGCAGCATGACAGGGGGAGGCTCCACTGAAGCTTTCTTT. Its protein is CSMTGGGSTEAFF. Complete variable domain (other parts from reference TRBV29-1 and TRBJ1-1): SAVISQKPSRDICQRGTSLTIQCQVDSQVTMMFWYRQQPGQSLTLIATANQGSEATYESGFVIDKFPISRPNLTFSTLTVSNMSPEDSSIYLCSMTGGGSTEAFFGQGTRLTVV.

This clonotype came up many times. V and J are TRBV7-2 and TRBJ1-3, with D unresolved. Germline V gene lookup returns CDR1 SGHTA and CDR2 FQGNSA. This CDR3 has 15 amino acids. V was shortened by 2 bases and J by 7 bases, with 15 bases between the two germline ends. CDR3 sequence reads: CASSLWQVEGNTIYF. CDR3 DNA: TGTGCCAGCAGCTTATGGCAGGTCGAAGGGAACACCATATATTTT.

Points on this clonotype: An end of the junction differs from the germline gene, which may be a read error. The CDR3 sequence: CRPGSGGLDTLYF. The CDR3 nucleotides are TGCAGGCCCGGTAGCGGGGGTTTAGATACGCTGTATTTT. The J gene is TRBJ2-3, the V gene TRBV20-1; 9 bases agree with TRBD2. Germline CDR1 and CDR2: DFQATT and SNEGSKA (reference sequence). CDR3 size: 13 residues.

This clonotype was seen only a few times. The genes are TRBV5-1 and TRBJ2-3, with D perhaps TRBD2 (5 bases). Per the germline V gene, CDR1 is SGHRS and CDR2 is YFSETQ. The CDR3 spans 15 residues. V shed 1 base and J shed 5 bases, with 14 bases lying between them. For the CDR3, the DNA is TGCGCCAGCAGCTTGCAGTCCGGGGTTGGAGATACGCAGTATTTT. Translating it yields CASSLQSGVGDTQYF.

V is TRBV13 and J is TRBJ2-5, with 11 bases lining up with TRBD2. The CDR3 is made up of 16 amino acids. From germline, CDR1 is PRHDT and CDR2 FYEKMQ (reference sequence). V trimming: 3 bases; J trimming: 3 bases; junction bases outside the gene matches: 6. The CDR3 protein is CASSFRLAGLEETQYF. The CDR3, as DNA: TGTGCCAGCAGCTTCCGACTAGCGGGGCTGGAAGAGACCCAGTACTTC.

This clonotype was counted at least ten times. The chain employs TRBV6-1 and TRBJ1-2; no reliable D call. Trimming cost V 2 bases and J 1 base, with 11 bases left between them. Germline CDR1 and CDR2: MNHNS and SASEGT. This CDR3 has 15 residues. CDR3 sequence (DNA): TGTGCCAGCAGTGAAAAGGGCGGAAGTAACTATGGCTACACCTTC. Encoded protein: CASSEKGGSNYGYTF.

This clonotype was observed a handful of times. The chain links TRBV20-1 to TRBJ2-7, with TRBD2 matching over 8 bases. After removal of 6 bases from V and 6 bases from J, the junction contained 16 bases not matched to a gene. CDR1 is DFQATT, CDR2 SNEGSKA, per germline (reference sequence). This CDR3 has 15 residues. The CDR3 bases are TGCAGTGCAGCCGATATAGCGGGGTCGTTGGGCGAGCAGTACTTC. It codes for CSAADIAGSLGEQYF.

This clonotype was found many times. This chain connects TRBV10-3 to TRBJ2-1; TRBD1 might be the D (6 bases). The germline V gene has CDR1 ENHRY and CDR2 SYGVKD. The germline V and J ends were trimmed by 4 bases and 4 bases, with 11 bases remaining between them. The CDR3 is 14 residues long. DNA for the CDR3: TGTGCCATCAGTGGGGCAGGGGAATACAATGAGCAGTTCTTC. Protein sequence: CAISGAGEYNEQFF.

Many counts were recorded for this clonotype. The rearrangement links TRBV11-1 to TRBJ2-2, with D possibly TRBD1 on 6 matching bases. Germline CDR1 and CDR2: SGHAT and FQDESV (reference sequence). V lost 1 base and J 3 bases, leaving 12 bases between the germline ends. The CDR3 is made up of 16 amino acids. This chain's CDR3 is CASSLDLGQHTGELFF. As DNA, the CDR3 is TGTGCCAGCAGCTTAGACCTGGGACAACACACCGGGGAGCTGTTTTTT.

The V and J genes are TRBV29-1 and TRBJ2-7, with D possibly matching TRBD1 (6 bases). There are 12 residues in the CDR3. Trimming stripped 4 bases from V and 2 bases from J, with 9 bases between. Germline lookup yields CDR1 SQVTM and CDR2 ANQGSEA. The CDR3: CSVAQGTYEQYF. DNA for the CDR3: TGCAGCGTTGCTCAGGGGACCTACGAGCAGTACTTC.

Of note for this clonotype: This may stem from a read error, because a much larger clone lies one nucleotide away. The V gene is TRBV2, the J gene TRBJ2-4; TRBD2 might be the D (5 bases). CDR3 length equals 13 residues. Germline CDR1 reads SNHLY; CDR2 reads FYNNEI. For the CDR3, the DNA is TGTGCCAGCGGAGGCCTAGCCAAAAACACTCAGTACTTC. It yields the protein CASGGLAKNTQYF.

The chain joins TRBV14 to TRBJ2-6; D is perhaps TRBD1 (5 bases). V lost 5 bases and J lost 1, with 12 bases in between. Germline CDR1 SGHDN, CDR2 FVKESK. The CDR3 covers 16 residues. CDR3 nucleotides: TGTGCCAGCAGCGCCCCAGGGCTATCTGGGGCCAACGTCCTGACTTTC. This encodes CASSAPGLSGANVLTF.

This chain links TRBV9 with TRBJ2-1; TRBD1 might be the D (6 bases). The CDR3 is made up of 16 amino acids. Trimming took off 0 bases at V and 4 bases at J, with 14 bases between the two ends. Germline lookup yields CDR1 SGDLS and CDR2 YYNGEE. The CDR3 is CASSVGRGSTYNEQFF. CDR3 coding DNA: TGTGCCAGCAGCGTAGGTAGGGGGTCGACTTACAATGAGCAGTTCTTC.

At least ten counts were recorded for this clonotype. The J gene is TRBJ1-5, the V gene TRBV7-2, with D possibly being TRBD1 (5 bases). V gave up 3 bases and J gave up 1 base, with 10 bases separating them. CDR1 and CDR2 from the germline V gene are SGHTA and FQGNSA. The CDR3 runs 15 residues. The CDR3 bases are TGTGCCAGCAGCTTTGACGGGGCGAGCAATCAGCCCCAGCATTTT. Translated: CASSFDGASNQPQHF.

The V and J genes are TRBV20-1 and TRBJ2-3; unclear D gene. This CDR3 region has 14 residues. The germline V gene encodes CDR1 DFQATT and CDR2 SNEGSKA (reference sequence). Trimming took off 3 bases at V and 0 bases at J, with 10 bases between the two ends. CDR3 loop: CSARIGPSTDTQYF. For the CDR3, the DNA is TGCAGTGCTAGGATAGGGCCTAGCACAGATACGCAGTATTTT.

This clonotype was counted at least ten times. The chain combines TRBV6-4 with TRBJ2-3, with 11 bases identical to TRBD2. Germline V CDR1 and CDR2: MRHNA, SNTAGT. CDR3 length equals 14 residues. V shed 4 bases and J 4 bases; nucleotides not matched to a gene: 1. The CDR3 loop reads CASSGLAGPDTQYF. The CDR3 DNA is TGTGCCAGCAGTGGACTAGCGGGACCAGATACGCAGTATTTT.

This clonotype appeared a few times. CDR3 bases: TGTGCCAGCAGTTCGCCCGGGACAGGGAGCACAGATACGCAGTATTTT. Translated: CASSSPGTGSTDTQYF. V gene TRBV28 combines with J gene TRBJ2-3; 9 bases align to TRBD1. This CDR3 is built from 16 residues. Trimming at V came to 4 bases and at J to 0 bases, leaving 5 bases not matched to a gene. Germline CDR1 reads MDHEN; CDR2 reads SYDVKM.

The table lists this clonotype with a few counts. The J gene is TRBJ2-5, the V gene TRBV13; TRBD1 agrees at 7 bases. The V gene's germline CDR1 is PRHDT and CDR2 FYEKMQ (reference sequence). This CDR3 has 15 amino acids. V lost 0 bases and J lost 2; bases outside the gene matches: 3. The CDR3: CASSLGGQPQETQYF. CDR3 bases: TGTGCCAGCAGCTTAGGGGGACAGCCACAAGAGACCCAGTACTTC. The complete variable domain, with remaining parts taken from reference TRBV13 and TRBJ2-5, reads AAGVIQSPRHLIKEKRETATLKCYPIPRHDTVYWYQQGPGQDPQFLISFYEKMQSDKGSIPDRFSAQQFSDYHSELNMSSLELGDSALYFCASSLGGQPQETQYFGPGTRLLVL.

This clonotype was counted a few times. This chain links TRBV5-6 with TRBJ2-1; 13 bases line up with TRBD2. V lost 4 bases to trimming and J lost 4 bases; unmatched junction nucleotides: 17. Per the germline V gene, CDR1 is SGHDT and CDR2 is YYEEEE. The CDR3 contains 20 residues. For the CDR3, the DNA is TGTGCCAGCAGCACCGGACTAGCGGGGGCCTCAACGCTGAAATACAATGAGCAGTTCTTC. As protein: CASSTGLAGASTLKYNEQFF.

The chain combines TRBV13 with TRBJ1-2, with D perhaps TRBD1 (5 bases). The V gene's germline CDR1 is PRHDT and CDR2 FYEKMQ (reference sequence). The CDR3 is made up of 13 amino acids. V lost 9 bases and J 4 bases, leaving 15 bases between the germline ends. In DNA, the CDR3 is TGTGCCAGTGGGATAGGGGAAGTCTATGGCTACACCTTC. It encodes CASGIGEVYGYTF.

This clonotype has only a few counts. The J gene is TRBJ1-1, the V gene TRBV9, with no clear D. The germline V gene encodes CDR1 SGDLS and CDR2 YYNGEE. This CDR3 comprises 12 residues. With 0 bases removed from V and 6 bases from J, the gap between germline ends came to 6 bases. The CDR3 spells CASSVGSSEAFF. The CDR3 coding sequence is TGTGCCAGCAGCGTAGGCAGTTCTGAAGCTTTCTTT.

This clonotype was observed at least ten times. V and J are TRBV7-3 and TRBJ2-1; 8 bases align to TRBD2. Germline V gene data show CDR1 as SGHTA and CDR2 as FQGTGA. The V and J ends lost 3 bases and 1 base, in that order; junction bases with no gene match: 2. This CDR3 region has 15 residues. The CDR3 reads CASSFSGESYNEQFF. The CDR3 nucleotides are TGTGCCAGCAGCTTTAGCGGGGAGTCCTACAATGAGCAGTTCTTC. The full variable domain, with the rest looked up from reference TRBV7-3 and TRBJ2-1, is GAGVSQTPSNKVTEKGKYVELRCDPISGHTALYWYRQSLGQGPEFLIYFQGTGAADDSGLPNDRFFAVRPEGSVSTLKIQRTERGDSAVYLCASSFSGESYNEQFFGPGTRLTVL.

The V call is TRBV7-6, the J call TRBJ2-4; no clear D. Trimming left V 1 base short and J 1 base short, with 14 bases between. Germline V gene lookup returns CDR1 SGHVS and CDR2 FNYEAQ. This CDR3 contains 17 residues. The CDR3, as DNA: TGTGCCAGCAGCTTAGGTCCCCTACAGAGTGCCAAAAACATTCAGTACTTC. Translation gives CASSLGPLQSAKNIQYF.

This clonotype appeared a few times. The chain carries TRBV9 and TRBJ2-5, with TRBD1 identical over 9 bases. CDR1 is SGDLS, CDR2 YYNGEE, per germline. This CDR3 has 17 amino acids. The V segment lost 0 bases and the J segment 4 bases; nucleotides outside the gene matches: 10. CDR3 bases: TGTGCCAGCAGCGTAGCTCCACTAACAGGGGGCGGAGAGACCCAGTACTTC. It encodes CASSVAPLTGGGETQYF.

This clonotype was seen at least ten times. V is TRBV6-5 and J is TRBJ1-5; D gene uncertain. CDR1 and CDR2 from the germline V gene are MNHEY and SVGAGI. Deletions cut 0 bases from V and 6 bases from J, with 18 bases between. This CDR3 spans 17 amino acids. The CDR3 DNA is TGTGCCAGCAGTTACTCTTTCCCGGCCCTGGGTAGTCAGCCCCAGCATTTT. Protein: CASSYSFPALGSQPQHF.

The chain recombines TRBV5-1 with TRBJ1-1; D gene uncertain. Per the germline V gene, CDR1 is SGHRS and CDR2 is YFSETQ. Trimming took 5 bases from V and 0 from J, leaving 11 bases between them. This CDR3 has 14 residues. CDR3 loop: CASRDRTLNTEAFF. The CDR3 nucleotides read TGCGCCAGCAGAGACCGGACTCTGAACACTGAAGCTTTCTTT.

This clonotype was seen ten or more times. The CDR3, as DNA: TGTGCCAGCAGCTTAAATCACCAAGAGACCCAGTACTTC. Amino acid sequence: CASSLNHQETQYF. This chain joins TRBV7-3 and TRBJ2-5; unclear D gene. This CDR3 has 13 amino acids. V lost 1 base and J lost 0, with 3 bases in between. The V gene's germline CDR1 is SGHTA and CDR2 FQGTGA.